This passage covers 26 T cell receptor beta chains from one sample sequenced in a study of control samples from healthy donors and cancer patients. Assay used: immunoSEQ multiplex PCR; TCRdb lists only in-frame clones, some missing. The table includes 130,000 to 150,000 clones, around 85% detected once. Sequences were obtained from blood. These receptors all come from a woman in her 30s in good health.

This clone was picked up one time. The chain carries TRBV28 and TRBJ1-1, with D maybe TRBD1 (5 bases). Trimming removed 7 bases from V and 4 bases from J, with 16 bases in between. CDR1 MDHEN and CDR2 SYDVKM come from the germline V gene. CDR3 size: 14 residues. CDR3 residues: CASITSSRVTEAFF. The CDR3 nucleotides are TGTGCCAGCATTACTTCATCCAGGGTCACTGAAGCTTTCTTT.

The chain links TRBV29-1 to TRBJ1-2, with 8 bases identical to TRBD1. The germline gives CDR1 SQVTM, CDR2 ANQGSEA. The CDR3 has 14 amino acids. V trimming: 4 bases; J trimming: 3 bases; junction bases outside the gene matches: 7. The CDR3 nucleotides read TGCAGCGTTGTTATAACAGGGGGGGACTATGGCTACACCTTC. Protein: CSVVITGGDYGYTF.

This chain connects TRBV7-6 to TRBJ2-6; D may be TRBD2 (5 bases). V shed 5 bases and J shed 2 bases, with 10 bases lying between them. The germline V gene encodes CDR1 SGHVS and CDR2 FNYEAQ. The CDR3 is 15 residues long. The CDR3 DNA sequence: TGTGCCAGCAGCCCCTCCGGGACTGGGGCCAACGTCCTGACTTTC. It yields the protein CASSPSGTGANVLTF.

The rearrangement uses TRBV2 and TRBJ1-1, with TRBD1 as a possible D gene (5 bases). CDR3 size: 15 residues. Per the germline V gene, CDR1 is SNHLY and CDR2 is FYNNEI. Trimming removed 7 bases at V and 0 bases at J, with 15 bases between. The CDR3 DNA follows: TGTGCCAGCACGTACTTCCAGGGCATGAACACTGAAGCTTTCTTT. Residues: CASTYFQGMNTEAFF.

This chain connects TRBV2 to TRBJ2-2, with D possibly called TRBD1 or TRBD2 (5 bases each). Trimming stripped 6 bases from V and 0 bases from J, with 11 bases between. The CDR3 is 15 residues long. Germline loops: CDR1 SNHLY, CDR2 FYNNEI. CDR3 loop: CASRAGTANTGELFF. The CDR3 nucleotides read TGTGCCAGCAGGGCCGGGACCGCGAACACCGGGGAGCTGTTTTTT.

This rearrangement joins TRBV30 to TRBJ1-6, with D tentatively TRBD1 (6 bases). CDR1 and CDR2 from the germline V gene are GTSNPN and SVGIG (reference sequence). The CDR3 has 16 residues. V lost 0 bases, J lost 5 bases, and 14 bases lay in between. The CDR3 reads CAWSVLGGPDNSPLHF. CDR3 bases: TGTGCCTGGAGTGTACTTGGGGGGCCTGATAATTCACCCCTCCACTTT.

The rearrangement joins TRBV28 to TRBJ1-2; D gene uncertain. The CDR3 loop spans 13 amino acids. V was clipped by 4 bases and J by 8 bases, with 14 bases between them. Germline CDR1 reads MDHEN; CDR2 reads SYDVKM. CDR3 sequence (DNA): TGTGCCAGCAGTTCAGATTTAGGCACGGGCTACACCTTC. It codes for CASSSDLGTGYTF.

The chain has TRBV7-2 and TRBJ2-3, with D tentatively TRBD1 or TRBD2 (6 bases each). The CDR3 is 17 residues long. Trimming removed 1 base at V and 6 bases at J, with 20 bases between. Germline-derived CDR1 and CDR2 are SGHTA and FQGNSA. CDR3 DNA sequence: TGTGCCAGCAGCTTAGGTCGTTTAGGGGGGAGCCGCGATACGCAGTATTTT. This gives the protein CASSLGRLGGSRDTQYF.

The sample holds a few counts of this clone. This chain connects TRBV7-3 to TRBJ2-2; D uncertain. Germline V lookup: CDR1 SGHTA, CDR2 FQGTGA. CDR3 length: 15 amino acids. Trimming left V 0 bases short and J 4 bases short, with 9 bases between. The CDR3 sequence: CASSLTDGPTGELFF. The CDR3, as DNA: TGTGCCAGCAGCTTAACGGACGGACCCACCGGGGAGCTGTTTTTT.

The chain is built from TRBV28 and TRBJ1-2; weak D call: TRBD1 (5 bases). The V end lost 7 bases, the J end lost 6 bases, and 39 bases lay between the germline ends. The length of the CDR3 is 21 residues. Germline loops: CDR1 MDHEN, CDR2 SYDVKM. Written as DNA, the CDR3 is TGTGCCAGCATGACCGGGGGGGAATATCTATTTTCGAGGTTCGGCAACGATGGCTACACCTTC. Its protein is CASMTGGEYLFSRFGNDGYTF.

This sequence joins TRBV28 and TRBJ1-2; maybe TRBD1 (5 bases). This CDR3 region has 15 residues. V was clipped by 7 bases and J by 4 bases, with 19 bases between them. Germline-derived CDR1 and CDR2 are MDHEN and SYDVKM. Here the CDR3 reads CASTPEGFTRYGYTF. CDR3 nucleotides: TGTGCCAGCACTCCCGAGGGGTTTACCCGCTATGGCTACACCTTC.

The chain employs TRBV30 and TRBJ1-4; 10 bases are shared with TRBD1. V lost 3 bases to trimming and J lost 8 bases; unmatched junction nucleotides: 15. From germline, CDR1 is GTSNPN and CDR2 SVGIG (reference sequence). The length of the CDR3 is 17 residues. This chain's CDR3 is CAWSNPGTGVPGEKLFF. The CDR3 coding sequence is TGTGCCTGGAGCAATCCCGGGACAGGGGTCCCAGGGGAAAAACTGTTTTTT.

The chain uses TRBV5-1 and TRBJ1-1; D might be TRBD1 (5 bases). Germline V CDR1 and CDR2: SGHRS, YFSETQ. The CDR3 is 15 amino acids. V gave up 4 bases and J gave up 1 base, with 14 bases separating them. The CDR3 nucleotides read TGCGCCAGCAGCGTATGGGGACGGGAGAACACTGAAGCTTTCTTT. Translation gives CASSVWGRENTEAFF.

The chain links TRBV3-1 (or the pseudogene TRBV3-2) to TRBJ2-2; 10 nucleotides align to TRBD1. The V gene end was trimmed by 4 bases and the J gene end by 8 bases; junction bases not matched to a gene: 10. This CDR3 is built from 16 residues. CDR1 and CDR2 from the germline V gene are LGHDT and YNNKEL (reference sequence). CDR3 sequence: CASSPLRQGASGELFF. CDR3 DNA: TGTGCCAGCAGCCCCCTTAGACAGGGGGCTTCGGGGGAGCTGTTTTTT.

The V gene is TRBV5-1, the J gene TRBJ1-2; 10 bases are shared with TRBD1. J gave up 2 bases and V 3 bases, and 13 bases lay outside the gene matches. The CDR3 is made up of 18 amino acids. Germline V gene data show CDR1 as SGHRS and CDR2 as YFSETQ. CDR3 loop: CASSSLPGQGTRNYGYTF. The CDR3 coding sequence is TGCGCCAGCAGCTCATTACCGGGACAGGGGACCCGAAACTATGGCTACACCTTC.

This chain links TRBV11-2 with TRBJ1-2; no clear D gene. V lost 2 bases and J lost 0, with 7 bases in between. The CDR3 is made up of 14 amino acids. Germline V gene lookup returns CDR1 SGHAT and CDR2 FQNNGV. CDR3 loop: CASSLRASNYGYTF. The CDR3 nucleotides read TGTGCCAGCAGCTTAAGGGCATCTAACTATGGCTACACCTTC. The full variable domain, with the rest looked up from reference TRBV11-2 and TRBJ1-2, is EAGVAQSPRYKIIEKRQSVAFWCNPISGHATLYWYQQILGQGPKLLIQFQNNGVVDDSQLPKDRFSAERLKGVDSTLKIQPAKLEDSAVYLCASSLRASNYGYTFGSGTRLTVV.

This clone was picked up one time. The J gene is TRBJ2-7, the V gene TRBV6-5; D may be TRBD1 (5 bases). The V end was cut by 6 bases, the J end by 6 bases, with 15 bases between. CDR1 and CDR2 (germline): MNHEY, SVGAGI. This CDR3 is 13 amino acids long. CDR3 in DNA: TGTGCCAGCAGGACGACGACAGTTTCCGAGCAGTACTTC. It is translated as CASRTTTVSEQYF.

This rearrangement joins TRBV11-2 to TRBJ2-7; 7 bases are shared with TRBD1. CDR3 length equals 14 residues. Germline assignment: CDR1 SGHAT and CDR2 FQNNGV. With V trimmed by 5 bases and J by 6 bases, 10 bases remained unmatched. The CDR3 bases are TGTGCCAGCAGCCCTACCGGGACAGCGTCCGAGCAGTACTTC. This gives the protein CASSPTGTASEQYF.

J is TRBJ1-2 and V is TRBV2; maybe TRBD1 (6 bases). With 6 bases removed from V and 4 bases from J, the gap between germline ends came to 9 bases. CDR3 length: 12 residues. The germline V gene encodes CDR1 SNHLY and CDR2 FYNNEI. The CDR3 protein is CASRQDSYGYTF. As DNA, the CDR3 is TGTGCCAGCAGGCAGGACAGCTATGGCTACACCTTC.

The chain is built from TRBV7-8 and TRBJ2-4, with D perhaps matching TRBD2 (5 bases). The germline V gene encodes CDR1 SGHVS and CDR2 FQNEAQ. CDR3 length: 14 amino acids. V shed 5 bases and J shed 2 bases, with 10 bases lying between them. As DNA, the CDR3 is TGTGCCAGCAGCGAGGGCGGGCCCAAAAACATTCAGTACTTC. Protein product: CASSEGGPKNIQYF.

This clone turned up a few times. The chain is built from TRBV7-3 and TRBJ1-1; possible D gene TRBD1, 6 bases. V was cut by 2 bases and J by 1 base, with 8 bases left in between. This CDR3 is built from 14 residues. The germline CDR1 and CDR2 sequences are SGHTA and FQGTGA. The CDR3 DNA reads TGTGCCAGCAGCTTAGGGGGCCAGAACACTGAAGCTTTCTTT. Its protein is CASSLGGQNTEAFF.

V is TRBV13 and J is TRBJ2-3; TRBD2 matches 12 bases. V lost 2 bases to trimming and J lost 4 bases; unmatched junction nucleotides: 13. This CDR3 has 19 residues. Germline assignment: CDR1 PRHDT and CDR2 FYEKMQ (reference sequence). In nucleotides, the CDR3 is TGTGCCAGCAGCTTAAGTCCCAAGACTAGCGGGAGAGTAGCAGATACGCAGTATTTT. Its protein product is CASSLSPKTSGRVADTQYF.

The chain couples TRBV11-1 to TRBJ2-2; 7 bases are shared with TRBD2. CDR1 and CDR2 (germline): SGHAT, FQDESV (reference sequence). Losses at the gene ends were 5 bases for V and 0 bases for J; bases not matched to a gene: 3. This CDR3 spans 15 amino acids. The CDR3 reads CASSATSANTGELFF. Written as DNA, the CDR3 is TGTGCCAGCAGCGCCACTAGCGCGAACACCGGGGAGCTGTTTTTT.

The chain links TRBV27 to TRBJ2-1, with 10 bases lining up with TRBD2. The junction had 5 bases not matched to a gene; V was cut back by 8 bases and J by 4 bases. Per germline, CDR1 MNHEY and CDR2 SMNVEV (reference sequence). CDR3 size: 14 residues. The CDR3 DNA reads as TGTGCCAGCGCTAGGACTAGCGGTTACAATGAGCAGTTCTTC. Protein: CASARTSGYNEQFF.

This chain connects TRBV4-1 to TRBJ1-2, with 7 bases that match TRBD1. CDR1 and CDR2 (germline): MGHRA, YSYEKL. V shed 0 bases and J 6 bases; nucleotides not matched to a gene: 13. The CDR3 contains 17 residues. CDR3 bases: TGCGCCAGCAGCCAAGATGAGGGGGCTTCCTCTCTGGATGGCTACACCTTC. Protein product: CASSQDEGASSLDGYTF.

This rearrangement joins TRBV4-1 to TRBJ2-5; a weak D match, TRBD1 (5 bases). Near its end, the DNA agrees better with TRBJ2-7, so the J call may be wrong. Germline V gene sequence: CDR1 MGHRA, CDR2 YSYEKL. The CDR3 loop spans 15 amino acids. The chain's CDR3 is CASSQDVQGFDEQYF. CDR3 DNA sequence: TGCGCCAGCAGCCAAGATGTCCAGGGCTTCGACGAGCAGTACTTC.